The clone carrying this T cell receptor beta chain has only a few counts. The data originate from a study of blood T cells in healthy people across ages. Sample-barcoded 5' priming and a J-beta primer mix drove a second PCR of about 6 to 11 cycles. TCRdb analysed the 5' RACE reads with MiXCR anew, one entry per CDR3 protein. The data hold some 850,000 distinct CDR3 sequences, with around 24% observed a single time. Germline V gene sequence: CDR1 SQVTM, CDR2 ANQGSEA. This CDR3 is 11 amino acids long. Deletions cut 5 bases from V and 5 bases from J, with 6 bases between. These data were likewise used in another study, on T cells of mothers and their children. From that second work: Per mother, over 9 million TCR beta CDR3 reads were obtained; per child, a few million. Thymic selection molds TCR recombination output in much the same way for related pairs as for unrelated pairs.

This chain joins TRBV29-1 and TRBJ1-4; D is perhaps TRBD1 (6 bases). Material for sequencing was blood. The sequence derives from a boy younger than 18 in good health. The CDR3, as DNA: TGCAGCGTTACAGGGAATGAAAAACTGTTTTTT. This codes for CSVTGNEKLFF.